This TCR beta chain comes out of a study of blood T cell repertoires in COVID-19. In the study overall: The origin of the acute and convalescent COVID-19 samples was the United States, Italy and Spain.

Trimming stripped 3 bases from V and 6 bases from J, with 9 bases between. Germline values: CDR1 SGHNT, CDR2 YENEEA. CDR3 length: 13 amino acids. Method: immunoSEQ multiplex PCR; TCRdb's copy keeps in-frame clones and lacks some. Among under 350,000 clones listed, roughly 89% were seen once. The chain is built from TRBV11-3 and TRBJ2-1; D not certain. The sequence was collected from a woman aged 60-70 years who had recovered from COVID-19. Sequencing was performed on PBMCs or T cells enriched from blood (not recorded which). The CDR3 is CASSFNSPNEQFF. CDR3 DNA sequence: TGTGCCAGCAGCTTTAACTCCCCCAATGAGCAGTTCTTC.